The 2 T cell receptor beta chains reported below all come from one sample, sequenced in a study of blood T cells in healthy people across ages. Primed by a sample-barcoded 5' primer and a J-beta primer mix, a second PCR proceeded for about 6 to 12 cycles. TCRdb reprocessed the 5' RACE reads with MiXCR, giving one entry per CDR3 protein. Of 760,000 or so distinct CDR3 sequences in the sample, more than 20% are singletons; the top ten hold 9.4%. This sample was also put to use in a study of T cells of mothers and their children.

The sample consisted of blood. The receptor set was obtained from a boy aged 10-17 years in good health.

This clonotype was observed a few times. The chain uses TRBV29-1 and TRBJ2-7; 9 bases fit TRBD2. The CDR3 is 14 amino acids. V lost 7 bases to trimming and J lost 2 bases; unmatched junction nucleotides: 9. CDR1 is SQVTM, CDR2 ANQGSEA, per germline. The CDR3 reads CSAAPSGTPYEQYF. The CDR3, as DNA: TGCAGCGCCGCCCCTAGCGGGACCCCCTACGAGCAGTACTTC.

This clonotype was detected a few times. CDR3 DNA sequence: TGCGCCAGCAGCTCGGGAGTGGTTTCTAGCGGCTACGAGCAGTACTTC. Translation: CASSSGVVSSGYEQYF. The chain has TRBV5-1 and TRBJ2-7; TRBD2 aligns across 7 bases. V was clipped by 3 bases and J by 3 bases; unmatched bases: 12. This CDR3 region has 16 residues. The germline V gene has CDR1 SGHRS and CDR2 YFSETQ. Filled out from reference TRBV5-1 and TRBJ2-7, the complete variable domain reads KAGVTQTPRYLIKTRGQQVTLSCSPISGHRSVSWYQQTPGQGLQFLFEYFSETQRNKGNFPGRFSGRQFSNSRSEMNVSTLELGDSALYLCASSSGVVSSGYEQYFGPGTRLTVT.